These 25 T cell receptor beta chains were all obtained from the same sample, sequenced in a study of T cell responses to AZD1222 COVID-19 vaccine. Profiled with immunoSEQ multiplex PCR; TCRdb holds only in-frame clones, not every one. The table has approximately 140,000 clones, approximately 92% seen once. The specimen comprised peripheral blood, sampled 28 days after the second AZD1222 dose. These TCRs come from an adult who received the AZD1222 COVID-19 vaccine.

DNA for the CDR3: TGTGCCAGCAGCTTACGACTAGCGGGAGTCACAGATACGCAGTATTTT. Translated: CASSLRLAGVTDTQYF. The genes are TRBV11-1 and TRBJ2-3, with 12 bases identical to TRBD2. V shed 2 bases and J 2 bases; nucleotides not matched to a gene: 2. Germline CDR1 is SGHAT and CDR2 is FQDESV (reference sequence). CDR3 length equals 16 residues.

The V and J genes are TRBV27 and TRBJ2-3; 10 nucleotides align to TRBD1. The germline V gene encodes CDR1 MNHEY and CDR2 SMNVEV (reference sequence). The CDR3 contains 17 residues. V lost 4 bases and J lost 2; bases outside the gene matches: 9. CDR3 in amino acids: CASSYAPGQGLTDTQYF. The CDR3 DNA is TGTGCCAGCAGTTATGCCCCGGGACAGGGGCTCACAGATACGCAGTATTTT.

The rearrangement joins TRBV7-6 to TRBJ2-7; TRBD2 agrees at 7 bases. Germline V gene sequence: CDR1 SGHVS, CDR2 FNYEAQ. The V and J ends lost 1 base and 6 bases, in that order; junction bases with no gene match: 9. The CDR3 is 15 amino acids. CDR3 DNA: TGTGCCAGCAGCTTAGTTGGCCAGGGAGGGTCCGAGCAGTACTTC. Protein product: CASSLVGQGGSEQYF.

This chain connects TRBV12-5 to TRBJ1-5; TRBD1 matches at 8 bases. The length of the CDR3 is 14 residues. Losses at the gene ends were 3 bases for V and 5 bases for J; bases not matched to a gene: 3. Germline loops: CDR1 LGHNT, CDR2 FRNRAP. CDR3: CASGLGQGDQPQHF. The DNA of the CDR3 is TGTGCTAGTGGTTTAGGACAGGGAGATCAGCCCCAGCATTTT.

The V call is TRBV10-3, the J call TRBJ1-1; no clear D gene. CDR3 length: 14 amino acids. V shed 3 bases and J shed 1 base, with 9 bases lying between them. Germline CDR1 is ENHRY and CDR2 is SYGVKD. The CDR3: CAISESRENTEAFF. CDR3 DNA sequence: TGTGCCATCAGTGAATCAAGGGAGAACACTGAAGCTTTCTTT.

The J gene is TRBJ2-4, the V gene TRBV12-5, with 14 bases lining up with TRBD2. Per germline, CDR1 LGHNT and CDR2 FRNRAP. V dropped 3 bases and J dropped 8; count of bases not matched to a gene: 6. The CDR3 covers 16 residues. This chain's CDR3 is CASGLIGTSGRDIQYF. CDR3 nucleotide sequence: TGTGCTAGTGGTTTAATCGGGACTAGCGGGAGAGACATTCAGTACTTC. Variable domain in full (rest from reference TRBV12-5 and TRBJ2-4): DARVTQTPRHKVTEMGQEVTMRCQPILGHNTVFWYRQTMMQGLELLAYFRNRAPLDDSGMPKDRFSAEMPDATLATLKIQPSEPRDSAVYFCASGLIGTSGRDIQYFGAGTRLSVL.

This clone was detected only a few times. V usage is TRBV25-1 and J usage is TRBJ1-1; 9 bases map to TRBD1. The CDR3 runs to 14 residues. Germline CDR1 and CDR2: MGHDK and SYGVNS. Losses at the gene ends were 6 bases for V and 0 bases for J; bases not matched to a gene: 2. CDR3 in amino acids: CASRGTGMNTEAFF. The CDR3 nucleotides are TGTGCCAGCAGGGGGACAGGGATGAACACTGAAGCTTTCTTT.

This chain joins TRBV5-1 and TRBJ1-1, with D tentatively TRBD1 (6 bases). Trimming cost V 6 bases and J 2 bases, with 17 bases left between them. This CDR3 has 15 amino acids. The germline V gene has CDR1 SGHRS and CDR2 YFSETQ. As DNA, the CDR3 is TGCGCCAGCACTCTCTCTGGACAGACCAACACTGAAGCTTTCTTT. It specifies CASTLSGQTNTEAFF.

The chain employs TRBV5-1 and TRBJ2-7; a possible D gene is TRBD2 (6 bases). Deletions cut 3 bases from V and 1 base from J, with 11 bases between. Per germline, CDR1 SGHRS and CDR2 YFSETQ. The CDR3 length is 14 residues. CDR3 residues: CASSSRLDSYEQYF. CDR3 coding DNA: TGCGCCAGCAGCTCCCGACTAGATTCCTACGAGCAGTACTTC.

Note on this clone: The junction departs from the called germline gene at one end, perhaps through a read error. The chain recombines TRBV7-2 with TRBJ1-1, with D unclear. CDR3 length equals 13 residues. Germline values: CDR1 SGHTA, CDR2 FQGNSA. The CDR3 spells CASSPETNAEAFF. For the CDR3, the DNA is TGTGCCAGCAGCCCGGAAACGAACGCTGAAGCTTTCTTT. The whole variable domain, filled in from reference TRBV7-2 and TRBJ1-1, reads GAGVSQSPSNKVTEKGKDVELRCDPISGHTALYWYRQSLGQGLEFLIYFQGNSAPDKSGLPSDRFSAERTGGSVSTLTIQRTQQEDSAVYLCASSPETNAEAFFGQGTRLTVV.

The J gene is TRBJ2-1, the V gene TRBV29-1; D call uncertain. Germline V gene sequence: CDR1 SQVTM, CDR2 ANQGSEA. This CDR3 is built from 13 residues. Trimming took off 2 bases at V and 7 bases at J, with 12 bases between the two ends. The CDR3 nucleotides read TGCAGCGTTGAAAAAGGGATGGGAAATGAGCAGTTCTTC. Translation: CSVEKGMGNEQFF.

The V gene is TRBV28, the J gene TRBJ1-2, with a tentative D call TRBD1 (6 bases). CDR3 length: 13 residues. CDR1 MDHEN and CDR2 SYDVKM come from the germline V gene. The V end lost 4 bases, the J end lost 5 bases, and 11 bases lay between the germline ends. The DNA of the CDR3 is TGTGCCAGCAGTTCGACCGACAGGTATGGCTACACCTTC. It yields the protein CASSSTDRYGYTF.

The rearrangement links TRBV10-3 to TRBJ1-5; 7 positions match TRBD1. Germline CDR1 is ENHRY and CDR2 is SYGVKD. Unmatched junction bases numbered 6, after V lost 0 bases and J lost 7 bases. The CDR3 has 15 residues. The CDR3 DNA reads as TGTGCCATCAGTGAGTCAACAGGGGAGGTGCAGCCCCAGCATTTT. Its protein product is CAISESTGEVQPQHF.

The rearrangement joins TRBV5-6 to TRBJ1-2; possibly TRBD1 for D (6 bases). The V gene lost 4 bases and the J gene lost 4 bases, with 14 bases spanning the gap. This CDR3 has 14 residues. From germline, CDR1 is SGHDT and CDR2 YYEEEE. CDR3 residues: CASSLAQGSYGYTF. CDR3 nucleotide sequence: TGTGCCAGCAGCCTCGCCCAGGGGAGCTATGGCTACACCTTC.

This clone was detected once. The chain couples TRBV6-6 to TRBJ1-6; 11 bases line up with TRBD1. After removal of 5 bases from V and 7 bases from J, the junction contained 10 bases not matched to a gene. CDR1 and CDR2 from the germline V gene are MNHNY and SVGAGI (reference sequence). This CDR3 has 17 amino acids. CDR3 loop: CASSLTGTGGGNSPLHF. In DNA form, the CDR3 reads TGTGCCAGCAGTCTAACCGGGACAGGGGGAGGAAATTCACCCCTCCACTTT.

This clone came up once. This chain uses TRBV6-5 with TRBJ2-1; no clear D gene. This CDR3 is 15 amino acids long. Trimming left V 4 bases short and J 0 bases short, with 10 bases between. CDR1 is MNHEY and CDR2 is SVGAGI in the germline V gene. CDR3 sequence (DNA): TGTGCCAGCAGTTCCCCAGCGAGCTCCTACAATGAGCAGTTCTTC. Its protein is CASSSPASSYNEQFF.

The chain links TRBV28 to TRBJ2-3; the match to TRBD1 covers 9 bases. Losses at the gene ends were 3 bases for V and 6 bases for J; bases not matched to a gene: 4. CDR1 MDHEN and CDR2 SYDVKM come from the germline V gene. This CDR3 has 14 residues. CDR3 amino acids: CASSLRQGGDTQYF. DNA of the CDR3: TGTGCCAGCAGTTTGCGACAGGGGGGTGATACGCAGTATTTT. The full variable domain, in which reference TRBV28 and TRBJ2-3 provide the parts outside the CDR3, is DVKVTQSSRYLVKRTGEKVFLECVQDMDHENMFWYRQDPGLGLRLIYFSYDVKMKEKGDIPEGYSVSREKKERFSLILESASTNQTSMYLCASSLRQGGDTQYFGPGTRLTVL.

V usage is TRBV6-5 and J usage is TRBJ2-3, with D unclear. The V gene's germline CDR1 is MNHEY and CDR2 SVGAGI. CDR3 size: 13 residues. Trimming removed 2 bases at V and 4 bases at J, with 7 bases between. The CDR3: CASSYGRSDTQYF. CDR3 sequence (DNA): TGTGCCAGCAGTTACGGCAGGTCAGATACGCAGTATTTT.

The chain employs TRBV5-1 and TRBJ2-3, with D unresolved. Per germline, CDR1 SGHRS and CDR2 YFSETQ. This CDR3 contains 14 residues. The V and J ends lost 4 bases and 2 bases respectively, with 11 bases between them. The CDR3 bases are TGCGCCAGCAGCCAAAACGGATTCACAGATACGCAGTATTTT. Protein product: CASSQNGFTDTQYF.

The CDR3 nucleotides are TGTGCCAGCAGCTTAGAGATGTTGCGCAGGGGCCATGAGCAGTTCTTC. Its protein is CASSLEMLRRGHEQFF. The chain links TRBV7-2 to TRBJ2-1, with D possibly being TRBD1 (6 bases). Trimming shortened V by 1 base and J by 8 bases, and 18 bases separated the two germline ends. Germline V gives CDR1 SGHTA, CDR2 FQGNSA. The length of the CDR3 is 16 residues. The complete variable domain, with remaining parts taken from reference TRBV7-2 and TRBJ2-1, reads GAGVSQSPSNKVTEKGKDVELRCDPISGHTALYWYRQSLGQGLEFLIYFQGNSAPDKSGLPSDRFSAERTGGSVSTLTIQRTQQEDSAVYLCASSLEMLRRGHEQFFGPGTRLTVL.

The rearrangement links TRBV19 to TRBJ1-4; TRBD1 agrees at 7 bases. CDR3 length: 15 amino acids. Germline lookup yields CDR1 LNHDA and CDR2 SQIVND (reference sequence). The V segment lost 4 bases and the J segment 7 bases; nucleotides outside the gene matches: 9. In DNA, the CDR3 is TGTGCCAGTAGTACCCTGACAGGGAAGGGTGAAAAACTGTTTTTT. The encoded protein is CASSTLTGKGEKLFF.

V is TRBV11-3 and J is TRBJ1-3; D is unresolved. V was clipped by 2 bases and J by 1 base, with 9 bases between them. The CDR3 extends over 15 amino acids. Germline V lookup: CDR1 SGHNT, CDR2 YENEEA. The CDR3 spells CASSLSSVSGNTIYF. DNA of the CDR3: TGTGCCAGCAGCTTATCGAGCGTTTCTGGAAACACCATATATTTT.

The chain combines TRBV18 with TRBJ2-3, with TRBD1 matching over 9 bases. The V gene end was trimmed by 2 bases and the J gene end by 3 bases; junction bases not matched to a gene: 9. CDR3 size: 17 residues. Germline CDR1 reads KGHSH; CDR2 reads LQKENI. CDR3 coding DNA: TGTGCCAGCTCACCAACCCTATACAGGGGGCGAACAGATACGCAGTATTTT. It specifies CASSPTLYRGRTDTQYF.

V is TRBV12-3 or TRBV12-4 and J is TRBJ1-1; 7 bases are a match to TRBD1. V shed 3 bases, J shed 4 bases, and the junction held 2 bases outside the gene matches. CDR3 length: 13 residues. Here the CDR3 reads CASSLDRSTEAFF. The DNA of the CDR3 is TGTGCCAGCAGTTTGGACAGGTCCACTGAAGCTTTCTTT.

The chain combines TRBV23-1 with TRBJ2-3; TRBD1 is a possible D gene (6 bases). TRBV23-1 is sorted into the ORF group, with uncertain function. The ends were cut back, 0 bases at V and 8 bases at J, with 21 bases in the middle. The CDR3 runs 17 residues. The CDR3 DNA sequence: TGCGCCAGCAGTCAATCCGGACCAGGGCGAGGGGGATTTACGCAGTATTTT. Translating gives CASSQSGPGRGGFTQYF.